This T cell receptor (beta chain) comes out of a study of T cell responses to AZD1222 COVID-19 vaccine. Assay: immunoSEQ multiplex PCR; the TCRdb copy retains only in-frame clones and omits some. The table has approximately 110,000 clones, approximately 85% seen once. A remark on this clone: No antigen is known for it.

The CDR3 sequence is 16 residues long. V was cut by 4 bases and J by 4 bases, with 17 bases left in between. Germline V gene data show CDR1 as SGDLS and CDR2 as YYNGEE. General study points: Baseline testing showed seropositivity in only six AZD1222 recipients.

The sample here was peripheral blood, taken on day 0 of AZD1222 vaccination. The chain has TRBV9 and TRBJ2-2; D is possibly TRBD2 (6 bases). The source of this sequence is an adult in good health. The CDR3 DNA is TGTGCCAGCAGCACGCGGGACTTTCCGGGCACCGGGGAGCTGTTTTTT. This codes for CASSTRDFPGTGELFF.